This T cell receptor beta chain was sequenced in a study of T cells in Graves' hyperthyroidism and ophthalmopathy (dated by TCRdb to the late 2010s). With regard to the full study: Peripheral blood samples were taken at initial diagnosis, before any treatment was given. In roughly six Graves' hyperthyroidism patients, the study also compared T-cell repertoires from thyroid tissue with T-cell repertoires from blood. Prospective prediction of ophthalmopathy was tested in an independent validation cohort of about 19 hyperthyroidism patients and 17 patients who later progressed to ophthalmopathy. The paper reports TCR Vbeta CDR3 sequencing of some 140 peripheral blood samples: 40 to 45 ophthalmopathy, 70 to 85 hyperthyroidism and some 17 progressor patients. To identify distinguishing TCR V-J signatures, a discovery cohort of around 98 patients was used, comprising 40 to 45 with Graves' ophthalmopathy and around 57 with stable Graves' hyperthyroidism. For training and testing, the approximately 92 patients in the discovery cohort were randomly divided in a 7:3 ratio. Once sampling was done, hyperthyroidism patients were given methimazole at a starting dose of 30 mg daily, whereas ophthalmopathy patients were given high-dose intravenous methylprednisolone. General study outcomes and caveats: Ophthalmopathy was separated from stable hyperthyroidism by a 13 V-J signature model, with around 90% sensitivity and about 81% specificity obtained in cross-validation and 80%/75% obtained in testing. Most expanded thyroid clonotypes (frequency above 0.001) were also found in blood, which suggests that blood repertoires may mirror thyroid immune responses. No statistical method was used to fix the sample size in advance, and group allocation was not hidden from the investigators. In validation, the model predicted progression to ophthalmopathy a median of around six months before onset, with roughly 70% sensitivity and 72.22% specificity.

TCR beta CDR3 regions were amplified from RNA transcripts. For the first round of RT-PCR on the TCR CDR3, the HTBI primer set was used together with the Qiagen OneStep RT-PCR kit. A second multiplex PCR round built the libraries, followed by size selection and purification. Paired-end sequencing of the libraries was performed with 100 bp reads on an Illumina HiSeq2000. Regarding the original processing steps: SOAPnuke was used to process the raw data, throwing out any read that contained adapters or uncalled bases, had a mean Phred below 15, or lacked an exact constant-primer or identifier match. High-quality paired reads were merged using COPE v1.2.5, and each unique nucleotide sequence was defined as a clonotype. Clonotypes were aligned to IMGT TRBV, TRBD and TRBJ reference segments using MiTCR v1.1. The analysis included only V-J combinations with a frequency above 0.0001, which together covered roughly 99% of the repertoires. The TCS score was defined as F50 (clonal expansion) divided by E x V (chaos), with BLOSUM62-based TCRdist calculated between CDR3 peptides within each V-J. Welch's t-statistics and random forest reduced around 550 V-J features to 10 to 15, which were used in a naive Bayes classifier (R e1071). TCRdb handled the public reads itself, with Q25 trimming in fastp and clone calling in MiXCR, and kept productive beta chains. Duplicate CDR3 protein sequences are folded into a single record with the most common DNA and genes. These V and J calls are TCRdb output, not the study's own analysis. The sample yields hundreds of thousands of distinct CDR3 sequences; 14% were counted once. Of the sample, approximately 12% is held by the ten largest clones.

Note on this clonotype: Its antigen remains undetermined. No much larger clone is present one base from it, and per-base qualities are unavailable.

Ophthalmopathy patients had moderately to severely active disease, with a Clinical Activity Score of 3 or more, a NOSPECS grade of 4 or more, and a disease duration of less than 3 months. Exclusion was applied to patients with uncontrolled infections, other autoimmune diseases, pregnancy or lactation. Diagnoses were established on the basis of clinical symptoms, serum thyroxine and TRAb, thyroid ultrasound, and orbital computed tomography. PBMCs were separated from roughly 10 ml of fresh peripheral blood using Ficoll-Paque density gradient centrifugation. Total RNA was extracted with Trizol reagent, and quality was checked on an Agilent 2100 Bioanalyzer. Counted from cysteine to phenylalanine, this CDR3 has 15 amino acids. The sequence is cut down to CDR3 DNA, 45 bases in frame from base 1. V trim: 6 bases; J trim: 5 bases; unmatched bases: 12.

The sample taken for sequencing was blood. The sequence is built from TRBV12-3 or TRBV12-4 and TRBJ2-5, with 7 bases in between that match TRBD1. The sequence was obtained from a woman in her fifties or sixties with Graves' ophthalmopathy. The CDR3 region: CASRPRQGTQETQYF. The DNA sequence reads TGTGCCAGCAGACCCAGACAGGGAACCCAGGAGACCCAGTACTTC.